The rows below give T cell receptor beta chains drawn from one sample of a study of T cell responses to AZD1222 COVID-19 vaccine. Clones were sequenced by immunoSEQ multiplex PCR, and TCRdb holds only the in-frame ones, with some missing. Of over 50,000 clones in the sample, approximately 80% are singletons; the top ten hold less than 5%. This specimen consisted of peripheral blood, obtained 28 days after the second AZD1222 dose. These receptors were collected from an adult who received the AZD1222 COVID-19 vaccine. The conserved cysteine and the conserved F or W are not part of the CDR3 here. The order of the fields is J gene, D gene, V gene, CDR3 protein. A D gene is named only where the DNA matches it firmly.

>TRBJ1-2|.|TRBV5-8
ASSPYSSNYGYT
>TRBJ1-4|.|TRBV6-2/TRBV6-3
ASSYRPMGSNEKLF
>TRBJ2-3|TRBD2|TRBV15
ATSSGTSGPTDTQY
>TRBJ2-4|TRBD2|TRBV4-2
ASSHASGLGDIQY
>TRBJ2-3|TRBD2|TRBV5-1
ASSSGLAGGPSDTQY
>TRBJ2-7|TRBD1|TRBV5-4
ASSSQGAREQY
>TRBJ1-5|.|TRBV27
ASSPTGGKSQPQH
>TRBJ1-1|.|TRBV6-5
ASSDLGYTEAF
>TRBJ2-7|TRBD1|TRBV2
ASRIRDRGEYRAYEQY
>TRBJ2-7|.|TRBV18
ASSPGVHEQY
>TRBJ2-3|TRBD2|TRBV5-1
ASSPTSGGSTDTQY
>TRBJ1-5|TRBD1|TRBV19
ASSTDRGDNQPQH
>TRBJ2-3|.|TRBV10-2
ASRGGGSSTDTQY
>TRBJ1-5|.|TRBV28
ASRRPLGLRGSNQPQH
>TRBJ1-4|.|TRBV5-5
ASSLAGADWEKLF
>TRBJ1-2|.|TRBV6-5
ASSYSYSVSGGYT
>TRBJ2-5|.|TRBV5-4
ASSGGGLETQY
>TRBJ1-4|TRBD1|TRBV5-4
ASSRRGQGAEKLF
>TRBJ1-5|.|TRBV7-2
ASSPGAHSNQPQH
>TRBJ2-1|.|TRBV5-6
ASSRQYNEQF
>TRBJ1-2|.|TRBV27
ASSLSEGNYGYT
>TRBJ1-5|.|TRBV3-1/TRBV3-2
ASSHFNQPQH
>TRBJ2-2|TRBD2|TRBV5-1
ASSSAGERTGELF
>TRBJ1-3|.|TRBV14
ASSPLGNTIY
>TRBJ2-4|.|TRBV20-1
SAHPGNIQY
>TRBJ1-1|.|TRBV4-1
ASSQVSSQNTEAF
>TRBJ2-2|.|TRBV5-1
ASSLSPLSGELF
>TRBJ1-2|TRBD1|TRBV7-6
ASSLEAGGGYGYT
>TRBJ1-5|.|TRBV7-8
ASSSYRHGNQPQH